Given below is one T cell receptor (beta chain) in context. This record comes from a study of blood T cell repertoires in COVID-19. Across the study: COVID-19 samples, acute and convalescent, were from the United States, Italy and Spain.

V shed 4 bases and J 1 base; nucleotides not matched to a gene: 7. This CDR3 contains 15 residues. Per germline, CDR1 SGHRS and CDR2 YFSETQ. In the original analysis: The authors estimated nucleated cell counts from reference gene primer amplification. TCRdb's copy holds only in-frame clones and misses some; the assay was immunoSEQ multiplex PCR. V, J and clone size are those of that table, while D and trimming were read from the DNA. The sample records tens of thousands of clones, roughly 70% being singletons. The sequenced sample was peripheral blood. The chain joins TRBV5-1 to TRBJ2-5; 7 bases agree with TRBD1. The receptor was derived from a woman in her seventies with acute or convalescent COVID-19. The CDR3 region is CASSGSTGLQETQYF. In nucleotides, the CDR3 is TGCGCCAGCAGCGGATCGACAGGGCTCCAAGAGACCCAGTACTTC.